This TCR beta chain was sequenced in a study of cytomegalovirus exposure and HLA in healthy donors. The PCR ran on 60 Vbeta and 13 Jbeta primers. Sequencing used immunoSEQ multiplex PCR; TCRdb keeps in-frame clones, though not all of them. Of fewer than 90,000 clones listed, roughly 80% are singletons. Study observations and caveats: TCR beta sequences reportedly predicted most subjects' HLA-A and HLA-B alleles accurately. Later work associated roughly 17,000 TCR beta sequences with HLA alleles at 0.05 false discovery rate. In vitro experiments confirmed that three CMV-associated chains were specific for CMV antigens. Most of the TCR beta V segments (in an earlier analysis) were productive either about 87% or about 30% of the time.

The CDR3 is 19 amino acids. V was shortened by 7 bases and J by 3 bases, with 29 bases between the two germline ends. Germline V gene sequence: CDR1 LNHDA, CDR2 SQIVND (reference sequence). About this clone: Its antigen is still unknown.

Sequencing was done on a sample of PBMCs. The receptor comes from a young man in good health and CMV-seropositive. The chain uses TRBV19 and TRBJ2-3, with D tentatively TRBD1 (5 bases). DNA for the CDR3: TGTGCCAGTATGAGTAGTGGTGGGGCCGCGTTCCTTGTAACAGATACGCAGTATTTT. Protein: CASMSSGGAAFLVTDTQYF. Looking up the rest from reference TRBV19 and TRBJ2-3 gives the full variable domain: DGGITQSPKYLFRKEGQNVTLSCEQNLNHDAMYWYRQDPGQGLRLIYYSQIVNDFQKGDIAEGYSVSREKKESFPLTVTSAQKNPTAFYLCASMSSGGAAFLVTDTQYFGPGTRLTVL.